Shown below are 22 T cell receptor beta chains from a single sample sequenced in a study of shared T cell receptors in the human thymus. Sequencing was performed with immunoSEQ multiplex PCR; in TCRdb, only in-frame clones are kept and a portion is missing. The data hold hundreds of thousands of clones, with over 75% observed a single time. These same data were also listed under a study on human thymus T cells.

The sequenced material came from thymocytes. These receptors originate from a boy younger than two with a congenital heart defect.

The V and J genes are TRBV14 and TRBJ1-2; D unclear. The CDR3 is 11 amino acids. Germline V gene sequence: CDR1 SGHDN, CDR2 FVKESK. V lost 0 bases and J 8 bases, leaving 4 bases between the germline ends. CDR3 in amino acids: CASSQDRGYTF. As DNA, the CDR3 is TGTGCCAGCAGCCAAGATCGGGGCTACACCTTC.

The chain links TRBV27 to TRBJ2-5; 12 positions match TRBD2. Per the germline V gene, CDR1 is MNHEY and CDR2 is SMNVEV (reference sequence). CDR3 length equals 17 residues. V trimming: 5 bases; J trimming: 0 bases; junction bases outside the gene matches: 7. The CDR3 region has the DNA TGTGCCAGCAGTCCCTCAGGACTAGCGGGGAACCAAGAGACCCAGTACTTC. Translation: CASSPSGLAGNQETQYF.

V and J are TRBV4-3 and TRBJ2-1, with 9 bases fitting TRBD2. Losses at the gene ends were 0 bases for V and 8 bases for J; bases not matched to a gene: 8. Germline lookup yields CDR1 LGHNA and CDR2 YSLEER. The CDR3 is 16 residues long. The CDR3 loop is CASSQESSGRWDEQFF. CDR3 nucleotide sequence: TGCGCCAGCAGCCAAGAGAGTAGCGGGAGATGGGATGAGCAGTTCTTC.

This clone showed up just once. The genes are TRBV5-6 and TRBJ2-5, with D possibly matching TRBD1 (6 bases). The CDR3 consists of 18 residues. Trimming stripped 0 bases from V and 2 bases from J, with 20 bases between. Germline V gene data show CDR1 as SGHDT and CDR2 as YYEEEE. The CDR3 sequence: CASSLGKVLNQGQETQYF. The CDR3 nucleotides read TGTGCCAGCAGCTTGGGGAAGGTATTGAATCAGGGGCAAGAGACCCAGTACTTC. The full variable domain, rest sourced from reference TRBV5-6 and TRBJ2-5, is DAGVTQSPTHLIKTRGQQVTLRCSPKSGHDTVSWYQQALGQGPQFIFQYYEEEERQRGNFPDRFSGHQFPNYSSELNVNALLLGDSALYLCASSLGKVLNQGQETQYFGPGTRLLVL.

The chain couples TRBV21-1 to TRBJ2-3; the DNA was not compared with TRBD2, the D call given in the table. TRBV21-1 is a listed pseudogene. This CDR3 spans 17 amino acids. The CDR3 is CASSKELAGTGTDTQYF. The CDR3 DNA sequence: TGTGCCAGCAGCAAGGAGCTAGCGGGAACGGGCACAGATACGCAGTATTTT.

The chain couples TRBV4-3 to TRBJ1-2, with D possibly being TRBD1 (6 bases). V gave up 0 bases and J gave up 4 bases, with 18 bases separating them. The CDR3 is made up of 17 amino acids. The V gene's germline CDR1 is LGHNA and CDR2 YSLEER. For the CDR3, the DNA is TGCGCCAGCAGCCAAGATCCGAGGGGGGGTGCCGCCTATGGCTACACCTTC. It encodes CASSQDPRGGAAYGYTF.

The chain has TRBV4-2 and TRBJ2-1, with 7 bases identical to TRBD2. The ends lost 6 bases at V and 1 base at J; junction bases unmatched: 6. The CDR3 sequence is 15 residues long. Germline CDR1 and CDR2: LGHNA and YNFKEQ. CDR3 residues: CASRSRGGSYNEQFF. CDR3 coding DNA: TGTGCCAGCAGGTCTAGGGGAGGGTCCTACAATGAGCAGTTCTTC.

This chain joins TRBV28 and TRBJ2-3, with TRBD2 matching 7 bases. Germline V gene data show CDR1 as MDHEN and CDR2 as SYDVKM. The CDR3 is 16 amino acids. After removal of 7 bases from V and 0 bases from J, the junction contained 10 bases not matched to a gene. Written as DNA, the CDR3 is TGTGCCAGCACTTCCAGGAAGCGGGGTAGCACAGATACGCAGTATTTT. Protein product: CASTSRKRGSTDTQYF.

The chain uses TRBV5-5 and TRBJ2-1; unclear D gene. Germline CDR1 and CDR2: SGHKS and YYEKEE (reference sequence). V was clipped by 0 bases and J by 10 bases, with 17 bases between them. The CDR3 consists of 15 residues. The CDR3 is CASSLVPSPQREQFF. The CDR3 coding sequence is TGTGCCAGCAGCTTGGTGCCCTCCCCGCAGAGGGAGCAGTTCTTC.

This clone was counted only a few times. The CDR3 loop is CASSEATGVGNTIYF. The DNA for the CDR3 is TGTGCCAGCAGTGAAGCGACAGGGGTTGGAAACACCATATATTTT. This chain joins TRBV2 and TRBJ1-3; 8 nucleotides match TRBD1. The CDR3 sequence is 15 residues long. Losses at the gene ends were 0 bases for V and 3 bases for J; bases not matched to a gene: 1. Germline CDR1 and CDR2: SNHLY and FYNNEI.

This clone was observed once. The chain uses TRBV7-2 and TRBJ1-5, with D possibly being TRBD1 (5 bases). Trimming shortened V by 5 bases and J by 5 bases, and 19 bases separated the two germline ends. This CDR3 has 16 amino acids. The germline CDR1 and CDR2 sequences are SGHTA and FQGNSA. The CDR3 region has the DNA TGTGCCAGCAGCAAAGGGGCAAGTTGGCCCTATCAGCCCCAGCATTTT. Translated, it gives CASSKGASWPYQPQHF.

The chain employs TRBV4-3 and TRBJ2-1; a weak D match, TRBD1 (5 bases). CDR1 is LGHNA, CDR2 YSLEER, per germline. The CDR3 runs to 12 residues. V was trimmed by 2 bases and J by 9 bases, leaving 8 bases between them. The CDR3 nucleotides are TGCGCCAGCAGCCAATTTGACAGTGAGCAGTTCTTC. Encoded protein: CASSQFDSEQFF.

The rearrangement joins TRBV30 to TRBJ2-7; 7 bases align to TRBD2. CDR3 length: 17 amino acids. Losses at the gene ends were 4 bases for V and 1 base for J; bases not matched to a gene: 16. CDR1 GTSNPN and CDR2 SVGIG come from the germline V gene (reference sequence). The CDR3 here is CAWTGKAGNSRSYEQYF. The CDR3, as DNA: TGTGCCTGGACAGGTAAAGCGGGAAATAGTAGGTCCTACGAGCAGTACTTC.

CDR3 sequence: CASTEGLSTDTQYF. The CDR3 bases are TGTGCCAGCACCGAGGGACTAAGCACAGATACGCAGTATTTT. The V call is TRBV2, the J call TRBJ2-3; 7 nucleotides agree with TRBD2. CDR1 and CDR2 from the germline V gene are SNHLY and FYNNEI. CDR3 size: 14 residues. The V segment lost 7 bases and the J segment 0 bases; nucleotides outside the gene matches: 4.

This chain uses TRBV15 with TRBJ2-3; D unresolved. V was cut by 4 bases and J by 1 base, with 9 bases left in between. Germline CDR1 LNHNV, CDR2 YYDKDF (reference sequence). The CDR3 loop spans 14 amino acids. CDR3 nucleotide sequence: TGTGCCACCAGCACCCCCCATCGCACAGATACGCAGTATTTT. Amino acids: CATSTPHRTDTQYF.

The chain joins TRBV29-1 to TRBJ2-5, with TRBD2 as a possible D gene (6 bases). The germline V gene has CDR1 SQVTM and CDR2 ANQGSEA. The V end was cut by 5 bases, the J end by 5 bases, with 15 bases between. The CDR3 runs 13 residues. The CDR3 here is CSVTGLHLETQYF. The CDR3 DNA reads as TGCAGCGTTACGGGACTCCACCTTGAGACCCAGTACTTC.

This sequence joins TRBV11-2 and TRBJ2-1; 7 positions match TRBD2. V was pared by 2 bases and J by 5 bases, with 9 bases of the junction left unmatched. The CDR3 totals 16 residues. The germline gives CDR1 SGHAT, CDR2 FQNNGV. The CDR3 nucleotides are TGTGCCAGCAGCTTACTGGGGAGGGCCCTTGACAATGAGCAGTTCTTC. Protein: CASSLLGRALDNEQFF.

The V and J genes are TRBV6-1 and TRBJ2-4, with 8 bases lining up with TRBD2. Germline loops: CDR1 MNHNS, CDR2 SASEGT. The ends lost 2 bases at V and 2 bases at J; junction bases unmatched: 8. This CDR3 comprises 17 residues. CDR3 nucleotides: TGTGCCAGCAGTGAACAGTCCGGGACTAGAACCAAAAACATTCAGTACTTC. Protein sequence: CASSEQSGTRTKNIQYF.

The genes are TRBV5-1 and TRBJ2-5, with a possible D match to TRBD1 (7 bases). Trimming left V 0 bases short and J 1 base short, with 25 bases between. This CDR3 contains 20 residues. Germline V CDR1 and CDR2: SGHRS, YFSETQ. The CDR3 coding sequence is TGCGCCAGCAGCTTGGAAGTTATTGAGCGCGGGACAGAGTTCCAAGAGACCCAGTACTTC. Protein sequence: CASSLEVIERGTEFQETQYF.

Worth noting for this clone: At one end, the junction sequence differs from germline, possibly due to a read error. The V and J genes are TRBV11-3 and TRBJ2-3, with TRBD2 matching over 7 bases. The CDR3 extends over 15 amino acids. The germline V gene encodes CDR1 SGHNT and CDR2 YENEEA. The CDR3, as DNA: TGTGCCAGCAGCTCCCTAGCGGAGCCCACAGATGCGCAGTATTTT. Its translation is CASSSLAEPTDAQYF.

In its sample, this clone was seen a few times. The identical CDR3 is also encoded by other nucleotide sequences in the sample. The chain combines TRBV11-3 with TRBJ2-7; D might be TRBD1 (6 bases). This CDR3 has 13 residues. V was pared by 0 bases and J by 4 bases, with 7 bases between. Germline loops: CDR1 SGHNT, CDR2 YENEEA. The CDR3 spells CASSLDRGYEQYF. The DNA for the CDR3 is TGTGCCAGCAGCTTAGACAGGGGTTACGAGCAGTACTTC. Using reference TRBV11-3 and TRBJ2-7 for the parts outside the CDR3, the full variable domain is EAGVVQSPRYKIIEKKQPVAFWCNPISGHNTLYWYLQNLGQGPELLIRYENEEAVDDSQLPKDRFSAERLKGVDSTLKIQPAELGDSAVYLCASSLDRGYEQYFGPGTRLTVT.

The rearrangement uses TRBV18 and TRBJ2-5; possibly TRBD2 for D (5 bases). Trimming removed 2 bases at V and 5 bases at J, with 6 bases between. From germline, CDR1 is KGHSH and CDR2 LQKENI. CDR3 size: 12 residues. CDR3 in DNA: TGTGCCAGCTCACCAAGGGAGGAGACCCAGTACTTC. Protein: CASSPREETQYF.